This entry lists 30 T cell receptor beta chains sequenced from one sample in a study of blood T cell repertoires in COVID-19. The assay was immunoSEQ multiplex PCR, and TCRdb's table has in-frame clones only and misses some. This table holds about 200,000 clones, 80% to 95% found once. The sample comprised peripheral blood. The receptor source for this set is a man aged 45-60 years with acute or convalescent COVID-19.

The rearrangement links TRBV7-9 to TRBJ2-3; D is possibly TRBD1 (6 bases). CDR3 length: 16 amino acids. Germline CDR1 reads SEHNR; CDR2 reads FQNEAQ (reference sequence). Between the trimmed V and J ends, which lost 4 bases and 6 bases, there was a span of 20 bases. The CDR3: CASSSSTPTGLDTQYF. In nucleotides, the CDR3 is TGTGCCAGCAGCTCATCTACCCCAACAGGGTTGGATACGCAGTATTTT.

The genes are TRBV6-1 and TRBJ1-5; no reliable D call. CDR3 length: 14 amino acids. Germline lookup yields CDR1 MNHNS and CDR2 SASEGT. Deletions cut 2 bases from V and 3 bases from J, with 8 bases between. CDR3 protein: CASSEYRNNQPQHF. Here the CDR3 DNA reads TGTGCCAGCAGTGAATACAGAAACAATCAGCCCCAGCATTTT.

This clone came up once. The V and J genes are TRBV5-1 and TRBJ1-6; TRBD1 aligns across 8 bases. J was trimmed by 5 bases and V by 5 bases; bases with no gene match: 6. The CDR3 runs 15 residues. Germline CDR1 reads SGHRS; CDR2 reads YFSETQ. CDR3 sequence reads: CASRGGTGDNSPLHF. CDR3 in DNA: TGCGCCAGCAGGGGTGGGACAGGAGATAATTCACCCCTCCACTTT.

This clone was counted a few times. J is TRBJ1-1 and V is TRBV11-2; D is possibly TRBD1 (5 bases). Germline CDR1 reads SGHAT; CDR2 reads FQNNGV. V lost 1 base to trimming and J lost 6 bases, with 6 bases between them. The CDR3 is made up of 12 amino acids. CDR3 sequence (DNA): TGTGCCAGCAGCTTAGGGGGCCCTGAAGCTTTCTTT. Translated, it gives CASSLGGPEAFF.

The V call is TRBV6-5, the J call TRBJ2-3; 11 nucleotides line up with TRBD2. The CDR3 consists of 16 residues. Per the germline V gene, CDR1 is MNHEY and CDR2 is SVGAGI. The V segment lost 0 bases and the J segment 4 bases; nucleotides outside the gene matches: 3. CDR3 loop: CASSYSTSGDADTQYF. CDR3 nucleotides: TGTGCCAGCAGTTACTCGACTAGCGGGGACGCAGATACGCAGTATTTT.

This clone occurred a few times. The gene calls are TRBV28 and TRBJ1-2; 10 positions agree with TRBD1. Losses at the gene ends were 5 bases for V and 3 bases for J; bases not matched to a gene: 6. This CDR3 comprises 15 residues. The V gene's germline CDR1 is MDHEN and CDR2 SYDVKM. The CDR3 here is CASSPRTGGDYGYTF. CDR3 nucleotide sequence: TGTGCCAGCAGTCCTCGGACAGGGGGAGACTATGGCTACACCTTC.

V and J are TRBV7-2 and TRBJ1-1; D gene unclear. CDR3 length: 15 residues. Germline V lookup: CDR1 SGHTA, CDR2 FQGNSA. Deletions cut 3 bases from V and 0 bases from J, with 11 bases between. In nucleotides, the CDR3 is TGTGCCAGCAGCTTCAGTACGGGTCTGAACACTGAAGCTTTCTTT. It encodes CASSFSTGLNTEAFF.

This clone was counted once. V gene TRBV5-1 combines with J gene TRBJ1-1, with D possibly matching TRBD1 (5 bases). The V end was cut by 4 bases, the J end by 0 bases, with 16 bases between. The CDR3 sequence is 16 residues long. Germline V lookup: CDR1 SGHRS, CDR2 YFSETQ. The CDR3 spells CASSVNSQVMNTEAFF. In nucleotides, the CDR3 is TGCGCCAGCAGCGTCAACTCACAGGTCATGAACACTGAAGCTTTCTTT.

The chain uses TRBV27 and TRBJ2-7; D possibly corresponds to TRBD2 (5 bases). V shed 2 bases and J shed 6 bases, with 14 bases lying between them. The length of the CDR3 is 14 residues. CDR1 MNHEY and CDR2 SMNVEV come from the germline V gene (reference sequence). The CDR3 here is CASSLRTVRGEQYV. CDR3 sequence (DNA): TGTGCCAGCAGTTTACGGACTGTTCGGGGCGAGCAGTACGTC.

V is TRBV9 and J is TRBJ2-2; a possible D gene is TRBD2 (6 bases). Trimming removed 0 bases from V and 7 bases from J, with 19 bases in between. Germline-derived CDR1 and CDR2 are SGDLS and YYNGEE. CDR3 length equals 17 residues. CDR3 loop: CASSVEGRIEGGGELFF. CDR3 coding DNA: TGTGCCAGCAGCGTAGAGGGTCGGATCGAGGGAGGCGGGGAGCTGTTTTTT.

This chain uses TRBV5-1 with TRBJ2-1; D not certain. CDR1 and CDR2 (germline): SGHRS, YFSETQ. The length of the CDR3 is 12 residues. Trimming left V 7 bases short and J 9 bases short, with 14 bases between. The CDR3 region has the DNA TGCGCCAGCCGTACAGCTGATGGTGAGCAGTTCTTC. Translation gives CASRTADGEQFF.

The chain joins TRBV18 to TRBJ2-1, with TRBD1 identical over 9 bases. Unmatched junction bases numbered 6, after V lost 3 bases and J lost 6 bases. The CDR3 totals 15 residues. Germline V lookup: CDR1 KGHSH, CDR2 LQKENI. This CDR3 is CASSPGTGNRNEQFF. CDR3 nucleotides: TGTGCCAGCTCACCCGGGACAGGGAACCGCAATGAGCAGTTCTTC.

The V gene is TRBV15, the J gene TRBJ1-2; 7 bases fit TRBD1. In germline, CDR1 is LNHNV, CDR2 YYDKDF (reference sequence). V shed 0 bases, J shed 4 bases, and the junction held 2 bases outside the gene matches. CDR3 size: 14 residues. The CDR3 DNA sequence: TGTGCCACCAGCAGAGAAGGGGGCTCCTATGGCTACACCTTC. It codes for CATSREGGSYGYTF. Supplemented by reference TRBV15 and TRBJ1-2, the full variable domain reads DAMVIQNPRYQVTQFGKPVTLSCSQTLNHNVMYWYQQKSSQAPKLLFHYYDKDFNNEADTPDNFQSRRPNTSFCFLDIRSPGLGDTAMYLCATSREGGSYGYTFGSGTRLTVV.

V usage is TRBV6-5 and J usage is TRBJ2-5, with 8 bases that match TRBD1. V dropped 2 bases and J dropped 4; count of bases not matched to a gene: 3. Germline-derived CDR1 and CDR2 are MNHEY and SVGAGI. The CDR3 runs 14 residues. CDR3: CASSYDRGGETQYF. Written as DNA, the CDR3 is TGTGCCAGCAGTTACGACAGGGGAGGAGAGACCCAGTACTTC.

The V and J genes are TRBV7-2 and TRBJ1-1; the match to TRBD1 covers 8 bases. Trimming removed 5 bases from V and 4 bases from J; junction bases left unmatched: 9. The germline V gene encodes CDR1 SGHTA and CDR2 FQGNSA. This CDR3 region has 15 residues. For the CDR3, the DNA is TGTGCCAGCAGCCCAAGACAGGGGTTAACCACTGAAGCTTTCTTT. This codes for CASSPRQGLTTEAFF.

V gene TRBV6-5 combines with J gene TRBJ1-5; D unresolved. This CDR3 is 13 amino acids long. CDR1 and CDR2 from the germline V gene are MNHEY and SVGAGI. V dropped 9 bases and J dropped 0 bases, with 9 bases sitting between them. The CDR3 reads CASGPYSNQPQHF. The CDR3 nucleotides read TGTGCCAGTGGGCCTTATAGCAATCAGCCCCAGCATTTT.

The chain employs TRBV19 and TRBJ1-5; D may be TRBD1 (6 bases). CDR1 is LNHDA, CDR2 SQIVND, per germline (reference sequence). Trimming removed 2 bases at V and 0 bases at J, with 8 bases between. There are 15 residues in the CDR3. The DNA of the CDR3 is TGTGCCAGTAGTATAAGGACAGATAGCAATCAGCCCCAGCATTTT. Translation: CASSIRTDSNQPQHF. Based on the CDR3 plus reference TRBV19 and TRBJ1-5, the full variable domain is DGGITQSPKYLFRKEGQNVTLSCEQNLNHDAMYWYRQDPGQGLRLIYYSQIVNDFQKGDIAEGYSVSREKKESFPLTVTSAQKNPTAFYLCASSIRTDSNQPQHFGDGTRLSIL.

This clone is a singleton in its sample. This sequence joins TRBV18 and TRBJ2-1, with 12 bases that match TRBD2. V was pared by 3 bases and J by 8 bases, with 8 bases of the junction left unmatched. This CDR3 region has 16 residues. CDR1 KGHSH and CDR2 LQKENI come from the germline V gene. The chain's CDR3 is CASSPPGLAGADEQFF. For the CDR3, the DNA is TGTGCCAGCTCACCCCCGGGACTAGCGGGCGCGGATGAGCAGTTCTTC.

The gene calls are TRBV28 and TRBJ1-5; D is unresolved. The V end lost 6 bases, the J end lost 7 bases, and 10 bases lay between the germline ends. The CDR3 is 12 residues long. In germline, CDR1 is MDHEN, CDR2 SYDVKM. CDR3 loop: CASRITGQPQHF. In DNA form, the CDR3 reads TGTGCCAGCAGAATAACGGGGCAGCCCCAGCATTTT.

The V gene is TRBV6-5, the J gene TRBJ1-4; D not certain. Germline-derived CDR1 and CDR2 are MNHEY and SVGAGI. Trimming pared 8 bases from V and 3 bases from J, leaving 16 bases between. This CDR3 contains 15 residues. CDR3 sequence reads: CASSYPRGSNEKLFF. The CDR3 DNA is TGTGCCAGCTCCTATCCCAGAGGTTCTAATGAAAAACTGTTTTTT.

V and J are TRBV5-1 and TRBJ2-1; 7 bases fit TRBD2. Germline V gene sequence: CDR1 SGHRS, CDR2 YFSETQ. The CDR3 is made up of 15 amino acids. The V segment lost 7 bases and the J segment 7 bases; nucleotides outside the gene matches: 14. The CDR3 nucleotides read TGCGCCAGCGGCCTTGCGGGAGAGGTAGGGAATGAGCAGTTCTTC. Its protein is CASGLAGEVGNEQFF.

This chain joins TRBV28 and TRBJ2-2, with a tentative D call TRBD1 (5 bases). This CDR3 spans 14 amino acids. Germline V gene data show CDR1 as MDHEN and CDR2 as SYDVKM. The CDR3 DNA follows: TGTGTCTCCAAGGGGCTATCTAACACCGGGGAGCTGTTTTTT. Translated, it gives CVSKGLSNTGELFF.

CDR3 DNA: TGTGCCAGCAGCCAAGTCGGCAGGGGGGATGGCTACACCTTC. It specifies CASSQVGRGDGYTF. The J gene is TRBJ1-2, the V gene TRBV4-2, with TRBD1 matching over 7 bases. The CDR3 loop spans 14 amino acids. Trimming cost V 1 base and J 6 bases; bases outside gene matches: 5. Germline CDR1 and CDR2: LGHNA and YNFKEQ.

CDR3 nucleotide sequence: TGTGCCAGCAGCCTAAACAGGGGCGCGCTAGAGACCCAGTACTTC. It specifies CASSLNRGALETQYF. J is TRBJ2-5 and V is TRBV7-3; 7 positions agree with TRBD1. CDR3 length: 15 residues. Germline trimming cut 5 bases from V and 4 bases from J; bases unmatched to any gene: 10. CDR1 is SGHTA and CDR2 is FQGTGA in the germline V gene.

This chain links TRBV5-4 with TRBJ2-1, with TRBD1 matching over 11 bases. This CDR3 comprises 18 residues. Germline V gives CDR1 SGHNT, CDR2 YYREEE (reference sequence). The junction had 11 bases not matched to a gene; V was cut back by 3 bases and J by 3 bases. CDR3 amino acids: CASSSDLGTGGIYNEQFF. For the CDR3, the DNA is TGTGCCAGCAGCTCGGATCTCGGGACAGGGGGAATCTACAATGAGCAGTTCTTC. Full variable domain (remainder filled in from reference TRBV5-4 and TRBJ2-1): ETGVTQSPTHLIKTRGQQVTLRCSSQSGHNTVSWYQQALGQGPQFIFQYYREEENGRGNFPPRFSGLQFPNYSSELNVNALELDDSALYLCASSSDLGTGGIYNEQFFGPGTRLTVL.

V usage is TRBV28 and J usage is TRBJ2-7, with 7 bases identical to TRBD2. The CDR3 totals 14 residues. J gave up 1 base and V 4 bases, and 4 bases lay outside the gene matches. Looked up from germline, CDR1 is MDHEN and CDR2 is SYDVKM. The DNA of the CDR3 is TGTGCCAGCAGTTGGGGGGGGAGGTCCTACGAGCAGTACTTC. Amino acids: CASSWGGRSYEQYF. Together with reference TRBV28 and TRBJ2-7, the CDR3 gives the full variable domain: DVKVTQSSRYLVKRTGEKVFLECVQDMDHENMFWYRQDPGLGLRLIYFSYDVKMKEKGDIPEGYSVSREKKERFSLILESASTNQTSMYLCASSWGGRSYEQYFGPGTRLTVT.

This chain joins TRBV6-5 and TRBJ2-7; 9 bases match TRBD1. Losses at the gene ends were 5 bases for V and 5 bases for J; bases not matched to a gene: 7. The CDR3 has 14 residues. Germline V gene lookup returns CDR1 MNHEY and CDR2 SVGAGI. CDR3 protein: CASSLGQGYDEQYF. The DNA of the CDR3 is TGTGCCAGCAGTCTAGGACAGGGGTACGACGAGCAGTACTTC.

The rearrangement links TRBV29-1 to TRBJ2-7, with no clear D. Germline V gene lookup returns CDR1 SQVTM and CDR2 ANQGSEA. Trimming shortened V by 6 bases and J by 5 bases, and 11 bases separated the two germline ends. This CDR3 comprises 11 residues. CDR3 sequence reads: CSVARGNEQYF. The DNA of the CDR3 is TGCAGCGTCGCCCGCGGAAACGAGCAGTACTTC.

The chain is built from TRBV30 and TRBJ2-3, with 12 bases identical to TRBD2. There are 16 residues in the CDR3. V gave up 2 bases and J gave up 2 bases; unmatched junction bases: 5. From germline, CDR1 is GTSNPN and CDR2 SVGIG (reference sequence). This CDR3 is CAWSKGTSGYTDTQYF. In DNA, the CDR3 is TGTGCCTGGAGTAAGGGGACTAGCGGGTACACAGATACGCAGTATTTT.

The chain combines TRBV6-5 with TRBJ2-5, with TRBD2 as a possible D gene (6 bases). V lost 5 bases and J lost 0, with 7 bases in between. The CDR3 is 13 amino acids. CDR1 and CDR2 from the germline V gene are MNHEY and SVGAGI. The CDR3 sequence is CASSRDYQETQYF. For the CDR3, the DNA is TGTGCCAGCAGTCGGGACTACCAAGAGACCCAGTACTTC.